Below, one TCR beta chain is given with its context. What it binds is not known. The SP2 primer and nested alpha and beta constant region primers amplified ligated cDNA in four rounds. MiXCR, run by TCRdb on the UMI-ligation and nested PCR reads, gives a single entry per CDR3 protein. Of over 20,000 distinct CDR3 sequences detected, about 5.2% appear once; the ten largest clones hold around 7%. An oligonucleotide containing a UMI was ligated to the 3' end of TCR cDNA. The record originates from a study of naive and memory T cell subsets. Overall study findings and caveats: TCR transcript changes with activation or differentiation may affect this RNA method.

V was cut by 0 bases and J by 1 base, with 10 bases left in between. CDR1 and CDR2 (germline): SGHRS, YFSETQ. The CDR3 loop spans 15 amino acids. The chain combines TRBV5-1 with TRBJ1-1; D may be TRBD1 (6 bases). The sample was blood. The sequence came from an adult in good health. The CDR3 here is CASSLDGQRNTEAFF. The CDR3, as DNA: TGCGCCAGCAGCTTGGATGGACAGAGGAACACTGAAGCTTTCTTT.